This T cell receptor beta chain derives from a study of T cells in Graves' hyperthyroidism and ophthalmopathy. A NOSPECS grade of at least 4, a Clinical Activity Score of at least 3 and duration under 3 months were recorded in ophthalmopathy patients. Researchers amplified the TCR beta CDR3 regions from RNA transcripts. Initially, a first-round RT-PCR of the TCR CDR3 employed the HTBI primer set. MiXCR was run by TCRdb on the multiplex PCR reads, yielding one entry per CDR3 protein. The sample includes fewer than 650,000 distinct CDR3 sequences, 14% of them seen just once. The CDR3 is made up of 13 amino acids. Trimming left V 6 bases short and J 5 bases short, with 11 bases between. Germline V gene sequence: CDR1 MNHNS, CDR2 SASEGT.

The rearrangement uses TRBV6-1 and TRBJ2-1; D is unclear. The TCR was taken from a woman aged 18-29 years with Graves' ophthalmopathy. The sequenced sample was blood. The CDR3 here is CASSVQRNNEQFF. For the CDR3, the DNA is TGTGCCAGCAGCGTACAAAGGAACAATGAGCAGTTCTTC.